This T cell receptor beta chain is drawn from a study of blood T cell repertoires in COVID-19. Study information: The United States, Italy and Spain provided the acute and convalescent COVID-19 samples. Nucleic acid was either cDNA or gDNA, and it came from T cells, B-cell-depleted T cells, or PBMCs.

CDR1 is SGHRS, CDR2 YFSETQ, per germline. This CDR3 has 14 residues. V was shortened by 0 bases and J by 4 bases, with 9 bases between the two germline ends. In the study's own analysis: Estimation of nucleated cell counts relied on the amplification of reference gene primers. TCRdb's copy holds only in-frame clones and misses some; the assay was immunoSEQ multiplex PCR. Clone size and the V and J calls come from that table; the DNA yielded D and trimming. The data show about 140,000 clones, 80% seen once. The TCR originated in a man between 65 and 85 years old who had recovered from COVID-19. This sequence joins TRBV5-1 and TRBJ2-3, with a tentative D call TRBD1 (6 bases). Sequencing input: peripheral blood. CDR3 region: CASSLGGGSDTQYF. The CDR3 bases are TGCGCCAGCAGCTTGGGAGGGGGTTCAGATACGCAGTATTTT.